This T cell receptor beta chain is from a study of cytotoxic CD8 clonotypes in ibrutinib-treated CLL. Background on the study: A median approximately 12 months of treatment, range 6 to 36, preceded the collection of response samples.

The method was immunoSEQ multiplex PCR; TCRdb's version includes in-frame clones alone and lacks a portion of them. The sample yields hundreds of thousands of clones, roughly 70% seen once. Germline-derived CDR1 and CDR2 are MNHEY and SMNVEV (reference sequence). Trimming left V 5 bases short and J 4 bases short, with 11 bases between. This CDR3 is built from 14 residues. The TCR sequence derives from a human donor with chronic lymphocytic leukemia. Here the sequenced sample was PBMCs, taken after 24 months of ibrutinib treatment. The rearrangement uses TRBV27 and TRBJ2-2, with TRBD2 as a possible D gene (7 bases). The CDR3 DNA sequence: TGTGCCAGCAGTGGGGGGGCCCGCACCGGGGAGCTGTTTTTT. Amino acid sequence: CASSGGARTGELFF.